This paragraph covers one T cell receptor beta chain sequence. Its antigen is currently unknown. The table came from immunoSEQ multiplex PCR; TCRdb's copy has only in-frame clones and leaves some out. The sample has about 330,000 clones, roughly 90% seen once. This specimen comes from a study of Ad26.COV2.S vaccination and SARS-CoV-2 variants. Study-wide background: Once, or twice with 56 days between doses, Ad26.COV2.S was given intramuscularly.

Treatment: approximately 18 received Ad26.COV2.S at low or high dose, single or two shots; a few received placebo; per-sample allocation not given. Day 63 following the first vaccine or placebo injection was when the samples were taken. An Ad26 vector that expressed Wuhan-strain SARS-CoV-2 spike constituted the vaccine. The study, taken as a whole, reports: TCR breadth and depth estimates may have understated total T cell responses.

From germline, CDR1 is MDHEN and CDR2 SYDVKM. The CDR3 runs to 14 residues. Trimming removed 4 bases from V and 2 bases from J, with 12 bases in between. Sample: peripheral blood, taken in a trial of Ad26.COV2.S vaccine versus placebo. The clonotype comes from a person aged 18-65 years who received the Ad26.COV2.S COVID-19 vaccine or a placebo. The chain has TRBV28 and TRBJ2-7, with TRBD2 as a possible D gene (7 bases). The CDR3 bases are TGTGCCAGCAGTTCTAGGGGGGGAACCTACGAGCAGTACGTC. It yields the protein CASSSRGGTYEQYV.